The 2 T cell receptor beta chains reported below all come from one sample, sequenced in a study of cytomegalovirus exposure and HLA in healthy donors. Researchers ran the PCR with 60 Vbeta and 13 Jbeta primers. Generated by immunoSEQ multiplex PCR, the TCRdb table keeps only in-frame clones and is missing some. Of about 77,000 clones listed, around three quarters are singletons. The material sequenced was PBMCs. These receptors originate from a man aged 35 to 55 in good health and CMV-seronegative.

This chain joins TRBV6-5 and TRBJ1-2; 9 bases fit TRBD1. After removal of 8 bases from V and 4 bases from J, the junction contained 11 bases not matched to a gene. Germline CDR1 reads MNHEY; CDR2 reads SVGAGI. This CDR3 spans 15 amino acids. The CDR3 coding sequence is TGTGCCAGCTCCTTAAAACCGGGACAGGGCTATGGCTACACCTTC. Amino acid sequence: CASSLKPGQGYGYTF.

The chain links TRBV6-5 to TRBJ2-2, with 7 bases aligning to TRBD2. Germline CDR1 MNHEY, CDR2 SVGAGI. The CDR3 has 14 residues. J lost 6 bases, V lost 6 bases, and 7 bases had no gene match. The CDR3: CASRGTNRAGELFF. The CDR3, as DNA: TGTGCCAGCAGGGGGACTAATAGGGCCGGGGAGCTGTTTTTT.